Reported below is one T cell receptor beta chain. This clonotype has ten or more counts. Which antigen it targets is not known. Base quality data are lacking; no much larger clone is found one base away. The data originate from a study of post-analysis software for immune sequencing data (dated by TCRdb to between 2014 and 2017). At the level of the whole study: Recorded disease courses included relapsing-remitting, secondary progressive and progressive-relapsing multiple sclerosis, with some patients lacking subtype annotation. The multiple sclerosis patient repertoires were compared with some twelve previously published healthy control repertoires from donors aged about 6 to 26 years. A subset of samples was prepared in parallel using single-end sample barcoding, then pooled and co-amplified after Illumina adapter ligation. On the study overall, not on this receptor specifically: Patients showed significantly higher frequencies than controls for about 5 TRBV segments, among them TRBV5-6, TRBV5-1 and TRBV20-1. Significantly lower normalized Chao1 diversity was found in multiple sclerosis patients than in controls, suggesting substantial peripheral T-cell clonal expansion. The control group was slightly older than the multiple sclerosis patient group. When samples were clustered directly using the F measure, samples prepared in the same batch co-clustered strongly, which prompted a batch-effect correction.

To demonstrate the VDJtools post-analysis software, the study profiled TCR beta repertoires from the peripheral blood of about 13 young patients with multiple sclerosis. The patients with multiple sclerosis were children and adolescents between 6 and 15 years of age. To prepare the library, PCR was applied. Data came from an Illumina HiSeq 2500. To reduce PCR and sequencing biases, unique molecular identifiers were built into the TCR beta cDNA libraries. Some 500,000 cDNA molecules were obtained per 1 to 10 million input T cells, so each molecule approximated one T cell. The patient libraries were prepared and sequenced with the same protocol used for the earlier healthy control dataset. Samples belonging to the same batch were prepared together, multiplexed and sequenced on a shared HiSeq lane. The original pipeline was this. MIGEC was used to process the raw barcoded reads, and molecular identifier groups with only a single read were discarded before consensus assembly and CDR3 extraction. VDJtools was used for post-analysis of the clonotype tables, and diversity was normalized by down-sampling every dataset to the size of the smallest sample. Repertoire overlap clustering matched CDR3 amino acid but not nucleotide sequences to correct batch-related cross-sample contamination. TCRdb redid the processing of the public reads, applying fastp at Q25 and MiXCR, and retained in-frame beta chains. For every CDR3 protein sequence, its rows merge into one entry that carries the most common genes and DNA. TCRdb's processing, not the study's, gives the V and J calls here. The sample table shows hundreds of thousands of distinct CDR3 sequences, and around 40% are seen once. The top ten hold around 10% of the sample.

Taken from the germline V gene, the CDR1 and CDR2 loops are SQVTM and ANQGSEA. V and J are truncated by 5 bases and 3 bases respectively, leaving an intervening sequence of 11 bases. The CDR3 measures 12 amino acids from cysteine to phenylalanine. Left in the record is the CDR3 DNA by itself, 36 bases read in frame from the first base. The clonotype was recovered from a girl aged 5-17 years with multiple sclerosis. Material for sequencing was blood. The sequence joins TRBV29-1 to TRBJ2-7; the D region possibly corresponds to TRBD2 (5 bases align). Read as DNA, the sequence is TGCAGCGTTATGCTGGGGAGCTACGAGCAGTACTTC. The resulting protein is CSVMLGSYEQYF.